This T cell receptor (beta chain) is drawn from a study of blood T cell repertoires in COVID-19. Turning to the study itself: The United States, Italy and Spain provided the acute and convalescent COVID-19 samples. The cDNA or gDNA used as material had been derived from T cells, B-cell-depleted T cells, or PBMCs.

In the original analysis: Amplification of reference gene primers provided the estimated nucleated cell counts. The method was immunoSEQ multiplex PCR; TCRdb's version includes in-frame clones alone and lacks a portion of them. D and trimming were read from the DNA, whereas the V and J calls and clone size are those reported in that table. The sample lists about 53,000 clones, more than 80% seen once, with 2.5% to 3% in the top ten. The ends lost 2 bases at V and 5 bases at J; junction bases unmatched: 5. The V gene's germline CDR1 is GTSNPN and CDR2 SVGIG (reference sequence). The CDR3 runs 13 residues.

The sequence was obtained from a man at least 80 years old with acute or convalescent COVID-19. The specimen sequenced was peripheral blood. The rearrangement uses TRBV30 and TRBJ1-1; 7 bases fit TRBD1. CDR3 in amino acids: CAWSQGGKTEAFF. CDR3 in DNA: TGTGCCTGGAGTCAAGGGGGCAAGACTGAAGCTTTCTTT.